Detailed here is one T cell receptor (beta chain). The entry originates in a study of shared clonotypes between healthy human individuals. The data were produced by immunoSEQ multiplex PCR, yet TCRdb's version contains in-frame clones alone and is incomplete. The sample gives about 2,200,000 clones, roughly 91% of which show up once; about 1.8% is in the top ten. Naive CD8 cells lacked CD45RO, underwent positive selection for CCR7 and left out terminally differentiated effector memory CD45RA+ cells. CDR3 length: 13 residues. Per germline, CDR1 MNHNS and CDR2 SASEGT. With 3 bases clipped from V and 9 bases from J, the junction kept 3 bases outside the gene matches.

Material: naive CD8+ T cells from PBMCs. The chain recombines TRBV6-1 with TRBJ2-1, with TRBD1 matching 9 bases. This clonotype was obtained from a man between 18 and 35 years old in good health. Some clones in this sample may be carry-over from other donors' samples. CDR3 sequence: CASSDDRGSEQFF. The CDR3 region has the DNA TGTGCCAGCAGTGACGACAGGGGGAGTGAGCAGTTCTTC.